The 22 T cell receptor beta chains below come from one sample, sequenced in a study of control samples from healthy donors and cancer patients. Generated by immunoSEQ multiplex PCR, the TCRdb table keeps only in-frame clones and is missing some. The data show 170,000 or so clones, with approximately 94% seen just once and 1.3% held by the top ten. Sequenced input: blood. The receptors come from a woman aged 18-29 years in good health.

This chain uses TRBV11-2 with TRBJ2-7; TRBD1 matches at 11 bases. The J segment lost 1 base and the V segment lost 2 bases, leaving 4 bases of the junction unmatched. The CDR3 is 16 residues long. Germline loops: CDR1 SGHAT, CDR2 FQNNGV. The CDR3 loop is CASSLMGTGGSYEQYF. CDR3 bases: TGTGCCAGCAGCTTAATGGGGACAGGGGGGTCCTACGAGCAGTACTTC. The whole variable domain, filled in from reference TRBV11-2 and TRBJ2-7, reads EAGVAQSPRYKIIEKRQSVAFWCNPISGHATLYWYQQILGQGPKLLIQFQNNGVVDDSQLPKDRFSAERLKGVDSTLKIQPAKLEDSAVYLCASSLMGTGGSYEQYFGPGTRLTVT.

The V gene is TRBV28, the J gene TRBJ1-4, with TRBD1 matching 8 bases. Looked up from germline, CDR1 is MDHEN and CDR2 is SYDVKM. V lost 4 bases to trimming and J lost 7 bases; unmatched junction nucleotides: 8. CDR3 length equals 15 residues. CDR3 in DNA: TGTGCCAGCAGTTCGCCGGGACAGGCGAGTGAAAAACTGTTTTTT. Amino acids: CASSSPGQASEKLFF.

The V and J genes are TRBV19 and TRBJ2-3, with TRBD2 matching over 10 bases. Germline lookup yields CDR1 LNHDA and CDR2 SQIVND (reference sequence). The CDR3 extends over 19 amino acids. With V trimmed by 8 bases and J by 1 base, 18 bases remained unmatched. Here the CDR3 DNA reads TGTGCCAGTGCCCCGAAACCACCAATCCTAGCGGGAGGCACAGATACGCAGTATTTT. This codes for CASAPKPPILAGGTDTQYF.

V and J are TRBV18 and TRBJ2-5, with D possibly being TRBD1 (6 bases). This CDR3 comprises 14 residues. Germline lookup yields CDR1 KGHSH and CDR2 LQKENI. Trimming cost V 4 bases and J 5 bases, with 14 bases left between them. Here the CDR3 reads CASSRYQGKETQYF. CDR3 sequence (DNA): TGTGCCAGCTCACGCTACCAGGGGAAGGAGACCCAGTACTTC.

The V and J genes are TRBV18 and TRBJ2-7, with D tentatively TRBD1 (6 bases). This CDR3 has 15 amino acids. The ends were cut back, 3 bases at V and 3 bases at J, with 15 bases in the middle. Germline CDR1 is KGHSH and CDR2 is LQKENI. CDR3 amino acids: CASSPLQGPHYEQYF. The DNA of the CDR3 is TGTGCCAGCTCACCGCTCCAGGGGCCGCACTACGAGCAGTACTTC.

The chain has TRBV10-2 and TRBJ1-2; D remains unclear. CDR1 is WSHSY, CDR2 SAAADI, per germline. The V and J ends lost 8 bases and 7 bases respectively, with 17 bases between them. CDR3 length equals 13 residues. CDR3 DNA: TGCGCCAGCGCTGACGGAGGCCGCTCTGGCTACACCTTC. Translating gives CASADGGRSGYTF.

This clone was detected only once. This chain connects TRBV4-3 to TRBJ1-3; D uncertain. The CDR3 runs to 15 residues. Trimming cost V 3 bases and J 0 bases, with 9 bases left between them. Per germline, CDR1 LGHNA and CDR2 YSLEER. The CDR3, as DNA: TGCGCCAGCAGCCAGGACGGGATCTCTGGAAACACCATATATTTT. Residues: CASSQDGISGNTIYF.

This sequence joins TRBV19 and TRBJ1-5; no clear D. V dropped 0 bases and J dropped 2 bases, with 17 bases sitting between them. CDR3 length: 18 amino acids. Germline V gene data show CDR1 as LNHDA and CDR2 as SQIVND (reference sequence). As DNA, the CDR3 is TGTGCCAGTAGTATAGATCACCTTACGGCTCTGGGCAATCAGCCCCAGCATTTT. Translated, it gives CASSIDHLTALGNQPQHF.

This chain uses TRBV4-2 with TRBJ1-2; possible D gene TRBD1, 6 bases. The germline CDR1 and CDR2 sequences are LGHNA and YNFKEQ. V lost 3 bases, J lost 8 bases, and 16 bases lay in between. The length of the CDR3 is 14 residues. CDR3 in amino acids: CASSHRDRTEGYTF. The CDR3 nucleotides are TGTGCCAGCAGCCATCGTGACAGGACGGAAGGCTACACCTTC.

This sequence joins TRBV6-1 and TRBJ1-2, with 7 positions matching TRBD1. V lost 3 bases to trimming and J lost 3 bases; unmatched junction nucleotides: 10. CDR3 length: 16 residues. Germline CDR1 reads MNHNS; CDR2 reads SASEGT. Here the CDR3 reads CASSEFGPGGDYGYTF. CDR3 nucleotides: TGTGCCAGCAGTGAGTTTGGACCAGGGGGAGACTATGGCTACACCTTC.

The gene calls are TRBV5-1 and TRBJ2-1, with 8 bases that match TRBD2. Germline V gene sequence: CDR1 SGHRS, CDR2 YFSETQ. CDR3 length: 16 amino acids. Unmatched junction bases numbered 8, after V lost 4 bases and J lost 2 bases. In nucleotides, the CDR3 is TGCGCCAGCAGCCACGGGAGGGCAGCTCCCTACAATGAGCAGTTCTTC. It specifies CASSHGRAAPYNEQFF.

The J gene is TRBJ1-1, the V gene TRBV27; TRBD1 matches 7 bases. V trimming: 3 bases; J trimming: 0 bases; junction bases outside the gene matches: 7. The CDR3 length is 16 residues. Germline V lookup: CDR1 MNHEY, CDR2 SMNVEV (reference sequence). CDR3 region: CASSFYRGRMNTEAFF. Written as DNA, the CDR3 is TGTGCCAGCAGTTTTTACAGGGGCCGCATGAACACTGAAGCTTTCTTT.

This chain links TRBV19 with TRBJ1-5; TRBD1 might be the D (6 bases). The CDR3 sequence is 19 residues long. Germline loops: CDR1 LNHDA, CDR2 SQIVND (reference sequence). V lost 1 base and J lost 4, with 23 bases in between. CDR3 sequence (DNA): TGTGCCAGTAGTATAGTGGGTAAGGTGGGGGGCGGATGGAATCAGCCCCAGCATTTT. This encodes CASSIVGKVGGGWNQPQHF.

Regarding this clone: One end of the junction fails to match germline, which may point to a read error. The chain uses TRBV28 and TRBJ1-1; 7 bases are a match to TRBD1. The CDR3 length is 12 residues. CDR1 MDHEN and CDR2 SYDVKM come from the germline V gene. The CDR3: CASSSSGGGITF. The CDR3 bases are TGTGCCAGCAGTTCCTCAGGGGGAGGTATAACCTTT.

The chain is built from TRBV7-8 and TRBJ1-5; maybe TRBD1 (6 bases). V was clipped by 5 bases and J by 0 bases, with 11 bases between them. Germline values: CDR1 SGHVS, CDR2 FQNEAQ. CDR3 length: 15 amino acids. The CDR3 reads CASSRTETSNQPQHF. The DNA of the CDR3 is TGTGCCAGCAGCCGGACAGAGACTAGCAATCAGCCCCAGCATTTT. Combining the CDR3 with reference TRBV7-8 and TRBJ1-5 gives the whole variable domain GAGVSQSPRYKVAKRGQDVALRCDPISGHVSLFWYQQALGQGPEFLTYFQNEAQLDKSGLPSDRFFAERPEGSVSTLKIQRTQQEDSAVYLCASSRTETSNQPQHFGDGTRLSIL.

This chain connects TRBV7-9 to TRBJ1-6, with D perhaps TRBD1 (5 bases). The V gene lost 8 bases and the J gene lost 0 bases, with 17 bases spanning the gap. Per germline, CDR1 SEHNR and CDR2 FQNEAQ (reference sequence). The CDR3 covers 17 residues. CDR3 nucleotides: TGTGCCAGCGGACCTTCAGGGACGAACTCCTATAATTCACCCCTCCACTTT. It yields the protein CASGPSGTNSYNSPLHF.

The V call is TRBV29-1, the J call TRBJ1-2, with TRBD1 identical over 8 bases. Unmatched junction bases numbered 3, after V lost 5 bases and J lost 7 bases. The CDR3 loop spans 11 amino acids. Looked up from germline, CDR1 is SQVTM and CDR2 is ANQGSEA. CDR3 amino acids: CSVTGGGGYTF. The CDR3 DNA reads as TGCAGCGTTACAGGGGGGGGTGGCTACACCTTC.

The chain has TRBV6-6 and TRBJ1-1; D unresolved. Germline V CDR1 and CDR2: MNHNY, SVGAGI (reference sequence). The CDR3 is 15 residues long. Trimming stripped 0 bases from V and 1 base from J, with 9 bases between. In DNA, the CDR3 is TGTGCCAGCAGTTACTCTACCGACCAGAACACTGAAGCTTTCTTT. Translation gives CASSYSTDQNTEAFF.

The V gene is TRBV7-3, the J gene TRBJ1-3, with 10 bases lining up with TRBD1. After removal of 5 bases from V and 11 bases from J, the junction contained 6 bases not matched to a gene. CDR1 is SGHTA and CDR2 is FQGTGA in the germline V gene. There are 13 residues in the CDR3. CDR3 DNA sequence: TGTGCCAGCAGCCGGGACAGGGGAACCGCCATATATTTT. Translated, it gives CASSRDRGTAIYF.

The rearrangement uses TRBV5-1 and TRBJ1-6; D is possibly TRBD1 (5 bases). Trimming removed 0 bases at V and 9 bases at J, with 16 bases between. Germline loops: CDR1 SGHRS, CDR2 YFSETQ. CDR3 length: 16 residues. Written as DNA, the CDR3 is TGCGCCAGCAGCTTGGCATCCCCCGGGGGGAGTTCACCCCTCCACTTT. Encoded protein: CASSLASPGGSSPLHF.

The V gene is TRBV11-3, the J gene TRBJ1-1, with D perhaps matching TRBD1 (5 bases). Germline assignment: CDR1 SGHNT and CDR2 YENEEA. Trimming took off 8 bases at V and 5 bases at J, with 9 bases between the two ends. CDR3 length: 11 amino acids. As DNA, the CDR3 is TGTGCCAGCGTCCAGGGAACTGAAGCTTTCTTT. Protein sequence: CASVQGTEAFF.

In nucleotides, the CDR3 is TGCGCCAGCAGCTTCGCGACAGCGGTGAACACTGAAGCTTTCTTT. This gives the protein CASSFATAVNTEAFF. This sequence joins TRBV5-1 and TRBJ1-1; tentatively, D is TRBD1 (5 bases). The germline gives CDR1 SGHRS, CDR2 YFSETQ. Trimming cost V 2 bases and J 0 bases, with 11 bases left between them. The CDR3 consists of 15 residues.